This TCR beta chain was observed in a study of shared clonotypes between healthy human individuals. Terminally differentiated effector memory CD45RA+ cells were excluded from the naive CD8 cells, which were CD45RO-negative and positively selected for CCR7. The CDR3 runs 15 residues. The ends lost 3 bases at V and 5 bases at J; junction bases unmatched: 3. Germline CDR1 SGDLS, CDR2 YYNGEE. As to this clone: The antigen is unknown.

General study results and limits: Generally, estimated richness proved larger in naive subsets than it did in memory subsets. Sampling used blood alone; tissue repertoires probably differ.

Sequencing was performed with immunoSEQ multiplex PCR; in TCRdb, only in-frame clones are kept and a portion is missing. The sample lists more than 600,000 clones; approximately 90% were seen once. Sequencing was done on a sample of naive CD8+ T cells sorted from blood. The chain recombines TRBV9 with TRBJ2-3; 13 nucleotides match TRBD2. This TCR was recovered from a young man in good health. The CDR3 bases are TGTGCCAGCAGCGCTGGACTAGCGGGAGAAGATACGCAGTATTTT. This sequence encodes CASSAGLAGEDTQYF.